This TCR beta chain was documented in a study of blood T cell repertoires in COVID-19. Germline V gene data show CDR1 as SGHRS and CDR2 as YFSETQ. The CDR3 runs to 15 residues. V shed 2 bases and J shed 7 bases, with 18 bases lying between them. In the study's own analysis: The assay estimated nucleated cells by amplifying reference gene primers. Produced via immunoSEQ multiplex PCR; TCRdb's table is partial and in-frame only. V, J and clone size derive from that table, while D and trimming were established from the DNA sequence. The sample carries around 140,000 clones, approximately 88% recorded once.

This sequence was found in a middle-aged man with acute or convalescent COVID-19. The V call is TRBV5-1, the J call TRBJ1-1; possible D gene TRBD1, 6 bases. What was sequenced was peripheral blood. The CDR3: CASSFDSGGVGEAFF. CDR3 DNA sequence: TGCGCCAGCAGCTTCGATTCTGGGGGCGTGGGTGAAGCTTTCTTT.